The following is a T cell receptor (beta chain) sequence with its context. Antigen: not known. The data are from a study of T cell responses to AZD1222 COVID-19 vaccine. Findings and caveats of the study: There were repertoire samples only from the period after the peak T cell response. Dominant at 160-218 and 743-854, vaccine-associated CD4 TCRs also spanned spike. Variant regions that are unmutated are reportedly the target of nearly half of spike-specific TCRs.

The junction had 4 bases not matched to a gene; V was cut back by 6 bases and J by 5 bases. Germline V CDR1 and CDR2: MNHNY, SVGAGI (reference sequence). CDR3 size: 14 residues. The method was immunoSEQ multiplex PCR; TCRdb's version includes in-frame clones alone and lacks a portion of them. Of about 130,000 clones listed, 88% are singletons. This clonotype was obtained from an adult in good health. The starting material was peripheral blood, obtained on day 0 of AZD1222 vaccination. The rearrangement links TRBV6-6 to TRBJ1-5; 10 bases agree with TRBD1. The CDR3 coding sequence is TGTGCCAGCAGCCCGGGACAGGGGTATCAGCCCCAGCATTTT. Protein: CASSPGQGYQPQHF.